The clone carrying this TCR beta chain has more than one count but fewer than ten. The CDR3 covers 14 residues. V lost 6 bases and J lost 5, with 13 bases in between. Germline values: CDR1 LNHDA, CDR2 SQIVND (reference sequence). This specimen belongs to a study of T cells in Graves' hyperthyroidism and ophthalmopathy. The investigators amplified TCR beta CDR3 regions from RNA transcripts. When the TCR CDR3 underwent first-round RT-PCR, the HTBI primer set was used. MiXCR, run by TCRdb on the multiplex PCR reads, gives a single entry per CDR3 protein. The data show 310,000 or so distinct CDR3 sequences, over 15% seen once.

Sequencing was done on a sample of blood. The source of this sequence is an older woman with Graves' ophthalmopathy. The rearrangement links TRBV19 to TRBJ2-2, with D maybe TRBD2 (6 bases). Here the CDR3 reads CASRRGAGTGELFF. The CDR3 DNA reads TGTGCCAGTAGGCGGGGTGCGGGAACCGGGGAGCTGTTTTTT.